The 16 T cell receptor beta chains reported below all come from one sample, sequenced in a study of T-cell reconstitution after alpha-beta-depleted transplantation in children. This sample's TCRbeta library carried unique molecular identifier barcodes. Each CDR3 protein gets one entry after TCRdb re-called the PCR reads with MiXCR. The sample shows over 70,000 distinct CDR3 sequences, more than 9% of them seen only once. The specimen was PBMCs from the stem cell graft donor, collected from the stem cell graft. These receptors were obtained from a human donor who donated a stem cell graft to a child with inherited bone marrow failure.

This clonotype was recorded at least ten times. The gene calls are TRBV18 and TRBJ2-7; 7 bases fit TRBD1. The J segment lost 5 bases and the V segment lost 6 bases, leaving 7 bases of the junction unmatched. This CDR3 spans 13 amino acids. The V gene's germline CDR1 is KGHSH and CDR2 LQKENI. This CDR3 reads CASSTTTGNEQYF. Written as DNA, the CDR3 is TGTGCCAGCTCCACTACGACAGGGAACGAGCAGTACTTC.

This chain connects TRBV19 to TRBJ2-3; D perhaps matches TRBD2 (5 bases). V was clipped by 10 bases and J by 1 base, with 12 bases between them. Germline CDR1 reads LNHDA; CDR2 reads SQIVND (reference sequence). This CDR3 has 13 amino acids. The CDR3 sequence: CATAEAGTDTQYF. The CDR3 coding sequence is TGTGCCACGGCCGAAGCGGGCACAGATACGCAGTATTTT.

This clonotype was counted at least ten times. This sequence joins TRBV29-1 and TRBJ1-2; D unresolved. V was trimmed by 7 bases and J by 4 bases, leaving 1 base between them. The CDR3 consists of 8 residues. The germline V gene has CDR1 SQVTM and CDR2 ANQGSEA. The CDR3 protein is CSGYGYTF. As DNA, the CDR3 is TGCAGCGGCTATGGCTACACCTTC.

This clonotype has just a few counts. The V call is TRBV5-1, the J call TRBJ2-1; the D gene is possibly TRBD2 (5 bases). Germline CDR1 SGHRS, CDR2 YFSETQ. With 6 bases removed from V and 0 bases from J, the gap between germline ends came to 16 bases. This CDR3 has 16 residues. CDR3 protein: CASNLAPQSSYNEQFF. CDR3 DNA: TGCGCCAGCAATCTAGCTCCTCAGAGCTCCTACAATGAGCAGTTCTTC.

The chain recombines TRBV30 with TRBJ2-7; D is tentatively TRBD1 or TRBD2 (6 bases each). Trimming removed 0 bases at V and 12 bases at J, with 12 bases between. CDR3 length: 11 residues. Germline V gene sequence: CDR1 GTSNPN, CDR2 SVGIG (reference sequence). CDR3 sequence reads: CAWSVGGQGYF. DNA for the CDR3: TGTGCCTGGAGTGTCGGGGGCCAAGGGTACTTC.

This clonotype was found a few times. The chain employs TRBV29-1 and TRBJ1-1; D gene unclear. The germline V gene has CDR1 SQVTM and CDR2 ANQGSEA. The CDR3 extends over 12 amino acids. The V and J ends lost 1 base and 11 bases respectively, with 14 bases between them. The CDR3 spells CSVEAPARTAFF. DNA for the CDR3: TGCAGCGTTGAAGCCCCTGCAAGAACTGCTTTCTTT.

This clonotype was recorded at least ten times. The gene calls are TRBV12-3 or TRBV12-4 and TRBJ1-6; 7 bases map to TRBD1. This CDR3 has 15 amino acids. The J segment lost 5 bases and the V segment lost 3 bases, leaving 4 bases of the junction unmatched. The CDR3 spells CASSFGDRDNSPLHF. In DNA form, the CDR3 reads TGTGCCAGCAGTTTCGGGGACAGAGATAATTCACCCCTCCACTTT.

At least ten counts were recorded for this clonotype. The V gene is TRBV7-2, the J gene TRBJ2-2; D is undetermined. This CDR3 region has 15 residues. Trimming removed 5 bases from V and 0 bases from J, with 10 bases in between. Germline V lookup: CDR1 SGHTA, CDR2 FQGNSA. Here the CDR3 DNA reads TGTGCCAGCAGCCCCACGGAAGCGAACACCGGGGAGCTGTTTTTT. This encodes CASSPTEANTGELFF.

This clonotype was seen many times. The chain employs TRBV7-9 and TRBJ1-1; D might be TRBD1 (5 bases). The V and J ends lost 6 bases and 4 bases respectively, with 9 bases between them. The V gene's germline CDR1 is SEHNR and CDR2 FQNEAQ (reference sequence). CDR3 length: 12 amino acids. CDR3 coding DNA: TGTGCCAGCAGACAAGGGACCACTGAAGCTTTCTTT. The encoded protein is CASRQGTTEAFF.

This clonotype was seen ten or more times. This chain connects TRBV27 to TRBJ1-1; D is possibly TRBD1 (6 bases). The CDR3 length is 16 residues. Looked up from germline, CDR1 is MNHEY and CDR2 is SMNVEV (reference sequence). V was trimmed by 1 base and J by 1 base, leaving 13 bases between them. The CDR3, as DNA: TGTGCCAGCAGTTTATTGGGCAGGGGCGCGAACACTGAAGCTTTCTTT. Protein sequence: CASSLLGRGANTEAFF.

This clonotype was observed at least ten times. The chain recombines TRBV5-5 with TRBJ2-7; TRBD1 aligns across 7 bases. Germline CDR1 SGHKS, CDR2 YYEKEE (reference sequence). The V segment lost 3 bases and the J segment 0 bases; nucleotides outside the gene matches: 6. The CDR3 runs 15 residues. CDR3 amino acids: CASSWGTAISYEQYF. Here the CDR3 DNA reads TGTGCCAGCAGCTGGGGGACAGCCATCTCCTACGAGCAGTACTTC.

This clonotype was seen only a few times. The chain recombines TRBV7-9 with TRBJ1-6; D is unclear. This CDR3 region has 13 residues. Trimming took off 6 bases at V and 7 bases at J, with 10 bases between the two ends. The germline V gene has CDR1 SEHNR and CDR2 FQNEAQ (reference sequence). This CDR3 is CASSRKANSPLHF. CDR3 coding DNA: TGTGCCAGCAGTCGGAAAGCGAATTCACCCCTCCACTTT.

V is TRBV28 and J is TRBJ2-1; D is unresolved. There are 11 residues in the CDR3. Trimming shortened V by 2 bases and J by 5 bases, and 1 base separated the two germline ends. Per the germline V gene, CDR1 is MDHEN and CDR2 is SYDVKM. CDR3 amino acids: CASSLNNEQFF. The CDR3 nucleotides read TGTGCCAGCAGTTTAAACAATGAGCAGTTCTTC.

This clonotype was recorded many times. The chain combines TRBV5-1 with TRBJ2-3; D may be TRBD2 (6 bases). The CDR3 has 16 amino acids. Trimming removed 0 bases at V and 1 base at J, with 12 bases between. The germline V gene encodes CDR1 SGHRS and CDR2 YFSETQ. CDR3 residues: CASSLAWEAGTDTQYF. DNA of the CDR3: TGCGCCAGCAGCTTGGCCTGGGAGGCTGGCACAGATACGCAGTATTTT. Based on the CDR3 plus reference TRBV5-1 and TRBJ2-3, the full variable domain is KAGVTQTPRYLIKTRGQQVTLSCSPISGHRSVSWYQQTPGQGLQFLFEYFSETQRNKGNFPGRFSGRQFSNSRSEMNVSTLELGDSALYLCASSLAWEAGTDTQYFGPGTRLTVL.

The V and J genes are TRBV30 and TRBJ1-1; no clear D. The CDR3 is 12 amino acids. V was pared by 2 bases and J by 4 bases, with 8 bases between. The germline V gene has CDR1 GTSNPN and CDR2 SVGIG (reference sequence). The CDR3 DNA sequence: TGTGCCTGGAGTCGTCGAAGCACTGAAGCTTTCTTT. Encoded protein: CAWSRRSTEAFF.

V and J are TRBV7-8 and TRBJ1-6, with D maybe TRBD1 (5 bases). Trimming took 3 bases from V and 5 from J, leaving 8 bases between them. This CDR3 comprises 14 residues. The V gene's germline CDR1 is SGHVS and CDR2 FQNEAQ. In nucleotides, the CDR3 is TGTGCCAGCAGCTTCGACAGAGATAATTCACCCCTCCACTTT. It yields the protein CASSFDRDNSPLHF. Using reference TRBV7-8 and TRBJ1-6 for the parts outside the CDR3, the full variable domain is GAGVSQSPRYKVAKRGQDVALRCDPISGHVSLFWYQQALGQGPEFLTYFQNEAQLDKSGLPSDRFFAERPEGSVSTLKIQRTQQEDSAVYLCASSFDRDNSPLHFGNGTRLTVT.